This TCR beta chain originates from a study of CD8 T cells in Susac syndrome. Study results and caveats: The study's TCR sequencing and HLA analysis covered a relatively small number of individuals, and the study acknowledged this.

The CDR3 loop spans 15 amino acids. Germline CDR1 is LGHNA and CDR2 is YSLEER. V dropped 2 bases and J dropped 3; count of bases not matched to a gene: 5. Points on this clonotype: Its specificity is unknown.

CD8+ and CD4+ T cells taken from blood had their TCR beta sequenced. Healthy donors served as age- and sex-matched controls. Random hexamers served to reverse transcribe about 0.45 to 1 ug RNA. Amplification of TCR beta CDR3 by immunoSEQ multiplex PCR spanned 54 Vbeta and 13 Jbeta. Each CDR3 protein gets one entry after TCRdb re-called the immunoSEQ multiplex PCR reads with MiXCR. The profile shows 180,000 or so distinct CDR3 sequences, over 85% of them singletons. The V gene is TRBV4-3, the J gene TRBJ2-7; 9 nucleotides agree with TRBD2. The sequenced sample was CD4+ T cells from PBMCs. This clonotype was sampled from a human donor in good health. CDR3 loop: CASSQLAGGDYEQYF. In DNA, the CDR3 is TGCGCCAGCAGCCAACTTGCGGGGGGGGACTACGAGCAGTACTTC.